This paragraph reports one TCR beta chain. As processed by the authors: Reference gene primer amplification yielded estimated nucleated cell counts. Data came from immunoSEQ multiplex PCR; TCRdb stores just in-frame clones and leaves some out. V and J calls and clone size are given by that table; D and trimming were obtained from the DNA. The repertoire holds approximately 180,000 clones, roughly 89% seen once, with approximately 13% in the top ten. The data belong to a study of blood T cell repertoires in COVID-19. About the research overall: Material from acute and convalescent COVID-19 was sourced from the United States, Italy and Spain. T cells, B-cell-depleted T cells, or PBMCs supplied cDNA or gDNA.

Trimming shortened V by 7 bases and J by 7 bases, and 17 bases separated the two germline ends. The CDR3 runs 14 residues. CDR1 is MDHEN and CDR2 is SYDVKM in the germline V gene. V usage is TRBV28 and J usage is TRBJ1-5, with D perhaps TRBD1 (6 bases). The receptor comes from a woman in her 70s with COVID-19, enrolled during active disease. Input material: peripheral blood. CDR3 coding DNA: TGTGCCAGCAATAAACAGGGACCAGGCCAGCCCCAGCATTTT. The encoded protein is CASNKQGPGQPQHF.